The TCR beta chain under discussion was sequenced for a study of regulatory T cells in long-lasting Graves disease. Noted time point: newly diagnosed GD, antithyroid drugs for less than 3 months. The authors made the TCR library using RNA they extracted from PBMCs. This clonotype showed up many times. Building of the TCR beta libraries involved iRepertoire HTBI primers and Arm-PCR of CDR3 regions. One entry per CDR3 protein, called by TCRdb with MiXCR from the multiplex PCR reads. The sample gives 530,000 or so distinct CDR3 sequences, about 15% of which show up once; around 11% is in the top ten. Looked up from germline, CDR1 is KGHSH and CDR2 is LQKENI. This CDR3 region has 14 residues. Trimming took off 4 bases at V and 8 bases at J, with 15 bases between the two ends. These data also formed part of another study, on T cells in Graves' hyperthyroidism and ophthalmopathy.

This TCR came from a man younger than 30 with Graves disease. This sequence joins TRBV18 and TRBJ1-5; no reliable D call. Specimen: peripheral blood mononuclear cells (PBMCs), collected at new diagnosis, from a patient treated with antithyroid drugs. The CDR3 sequence is CASSRGSNPEPQHF. Here the CDR3 DNA reads TGTGCCAGCTCACGAGGGTCCAACCCGGAGCCCCAGCATTTT.